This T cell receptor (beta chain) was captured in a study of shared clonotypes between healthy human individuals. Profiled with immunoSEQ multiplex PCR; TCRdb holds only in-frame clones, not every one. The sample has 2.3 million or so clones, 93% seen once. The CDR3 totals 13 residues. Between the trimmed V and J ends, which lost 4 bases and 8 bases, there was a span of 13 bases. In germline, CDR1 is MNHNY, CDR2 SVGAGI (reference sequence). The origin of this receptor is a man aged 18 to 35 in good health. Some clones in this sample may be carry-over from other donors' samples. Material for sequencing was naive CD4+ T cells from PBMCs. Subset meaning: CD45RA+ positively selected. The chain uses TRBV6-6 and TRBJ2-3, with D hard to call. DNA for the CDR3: TGTGCCAGCAGTTCCCCCGGCTCCGGTACGCAGTATTTT. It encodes CASSSPGSGTQYF.